These 15 T cell receptor beta chains originate from one sample sequenced in a study of blood T cell repertoires in COVID-19 (dated by TCRdb to 2018 to 2021). Libraries were prepared through the immunoSEQ multiplex PCR assay. Sourced from immuneACCESS, this table was stored by TCRdb with only in-frame sequences that have V and J called. A share of the clones is absent; for the studies checked, an unresolved V gene accounts for under half, and the remainder has no known explanation. The sample includes about 42,000 clones, with about 88% observed a single time. Of the sample, 35% to 50% falls within the top ten clones. Sequenced material: peripheral blood. The source of these receptors is a human donor in a cohort sampled during active COVID-19.

The chain is built from TRBV3-1 (or the pseudogene TRBV3-2) and TRBJ2-2; D unclear. Germline V gene sequence: CDR1 LGHDT, CDR2 YNNKEL (reference sequence). The germline V and J ends were trimmed by 1 base and 9 bases, with 6 bases remaining between them. The CDR3 contains 12 residues. The CDR3 region is CASSQAGRELFF. CDR3 sequence (DNA): TGTGCCAGCAGCCAAGCAGGAAGGGAGCTGTTTTTT.

The chain combines TRBV25-1 with TRBJ2-1; TRBD1 matches at 7 bases. V shed 5 bases and J 8 bases; nucleotides not matched to a gene: 9. CDR1 MGHDK and CDR2 SYGVNS come from the germline V gene. This CDR3 region has 14 residues. The CDR3 region is CASSIRTGGDEQFF. Written as DNA, the CDR3 is TGTGCCAGCAGTATACGGACAGGCGGCGATGAGCAGTTCTTC.

The chain joins TRBV6-2 or TRBV6-3 to TRBJ1-5, with D possibly being TRBD1 (6 bases). Trimming left V 4 bases short and J 5 bases short, with 9 bases between. The germline CDR1 and CDR2 sequences are MNHEY and SVGEGT. The CDR3 sequence is 13 residues long. CDR3 DNA sequence: TGTGCCAGCAGTTTTACAGGGCATCAGCCCCAGCATTTT. Its protein product is CASSFTGHQPQHF.

J is TRBJ2-7 and V is TRBV5-1; a weak D match, TRBD1 (5 bases). Germline V gene lookup returns CDR1 SGHRS and CDR2 YFSETQ. This CDR3 is 15 amino acids long. V was pared by 0 bases and J by 6 bases, with 16 bases between. This chain's CDR3 is CASSLAQGPVGEQYV. CDR3 coding DNA: TGCGCCAGCAGCTTGGCCCAGGGTCCTGTGGGCGAGCAGTACGTC.

This clone was recorded once. V is TRBV5-6 and J is TRBJ2-7; D is perhaps TRBD1 (6 bases). The CDR3 length is 14 residues. Deletions cut 3 bases from V and 3 bases from J, with 13 bases between. The germline gives CDR1 SGHDT, CDR2 YYEEEE. CDR3 coding DNA: TGTGCCAGCAGCTCCCCCCGGGACATCTACGAGCAGTACTTC. It translates to CASSSPRDIYEQYF.

The rearrangement joins TRBV7-3 to TRBJ1-2, with a possible D match to TRBD1 (5 bases). The germline gives CDR1 SGHTA, CDR2 FQGTGA. The CDR3 has 15 amino acids. The ends were cut back, 5 bases at V and 4 bases at J, with 17 bases in the middle. The CDR3 sequence: CASSQRHTGVYGYTF. In DNA, the CDR3 is TGTGCCAGCAGCCAACGACATACGGGGGTCTATGGCTACACCTTC.

This chain joins TRBV7-2 and TRBJ2-3; D unresolved. In germline, CDR1 is SGHTA, CDR2 FQGNSA. Trimming shortened V by 0 bases and J by 2 bases, and 3 bases separated the two germline ends. The CDR3 consists of 13 residues. CDR3 protein: CASSLALTDTQYF. DNA of the CDR3: TGTGCCAGCAGCTTAGCCCTCACAGATACGCAGTATTTT.

The chain recombines TRBV3-1 (or the pseudogene TRBV3-2) with TRBJ1-6; 8 positions agree with TRBD1. Germline lookup yields CDR1 LGHDT and CDR2 YNNKEL (reference sequence). The CDR3 loop spans 15 amino acids. Unmatched junction bases numbered 10, after V lost 6 bases and J lost 9 bases. This CDR3 reads CASRLRTGTASPLHF. CDR3 sequence (DNA): TGTGCCAGCAGGCTTAGGACAGGGACGGCTTCACCCCTCCACTTT.

The CDR3, as DNA: TGTGCCAGCAGCTTGTCAGGGGAGGGCTACGAGCAGTACTTC. This codes for CASSLSGEGYEQYF. The rearrangement links TRBV5-6 to TRBJ2-7; D perhaps matches TRBD2 (7 bases). V was shortened by 1 base and J by 3 bases, with 11 bases between the two germline ends. Germline loops: CDR1 SGHDT, CDR2 YYEEEE. This CDR3 has 14 residues.

Regarding this clone: An end of the junction differs from the germline gene, which may be a read error. J is TRBJ2-5 and V is TRBV7-7; 7 positions match TRBD2. This CDR3 has 15 residues. Germline V gives CDR1 SSHAT, CDR2 FNYEAQ (reference sequence). CDR3 DNA sequence: TGTGCTAGCAGCAAAAGCACTAGCGCCCAAGAGACCCAGTACTTC. Encoded protein: CASSKSTSAQETQYF.

This clone was observed a single time. The rearrangement joins TRBV4-2 to TRBJ1-4; D is ambiguous. Germline V gene lookup returns CDR1 LGHNA and CDR2 YNFKEQ. V was shortened by 2 bases and J by 14 bases, with 12 bases between the two germline ends. This CDR3 comprises 12 residues. CDR3 residues: CASSQNLEVLFF. The DNA for the CDR3 is TGTGCCAGCAGCCAAAATCTGGAGGTTCTGTTTTTT.

This chain joins TRBV7-3 and TRBJ1-2, with TRBD1 matching over 9 bases. The germline CDR1 and CDR2 sequences are SGHTA and FQGTGA. The length of the CDR3 is 17 residues. Germline trimming cut 5 bases from V and 6 bases from J; bases unmatched to any gene: 16. The CDR3 protein is CASSPTGGQGAWDGYTF. The CDR3 DNA sequence: TGTGCCAGCAGCCCAACCGGGGGACAGGGCGCATGGGATGGCTACACCTTC.

CDR3 amino acids: CASSFTTSGGETQYF. The CDR3 nucleotides are TGTGCCAGCAGCTTTACGACTAGCGGGGGAGAGACCCAGTACTTC. The V call is TRBV7-2, the J call TRBJ2-5, with TRBD2 matching 12 bases. The CDR3 is 15 residues long. Trimming took 3 bases from V and 4 from J; bases not matched to a gene: 3. The germline gives CDR1 SGHTA, CDR2 FQGNSA.

The chain combines TRBV29-1 with TRBJ2-1; no clear D gene. Germline V lookup: CDR1 SQVTM, CDR2 ANQGSEA. The CDR3 has 14 residues. V gave up 8 bases and J gave up 8 bases, with 22 bases separating them. The CDR3 bases are TGCAGCACCCAGACTTTTACCCTCCGCGATGAGCAGTTCTTC. This translates into CSTQTFTLRDEQFF.

The J gene is TRBJ2-3, the V gene TRBV29-1, with 8 nucleotides matching TRBD1. V trimming: 7 bases; J trimming: 1 base; junction bases outside the gene matches: 7. Germline CDR1 reads SQVTM; CDR2 reads ANQGSEA. The CDR3 contains 14 residues. The CDR3 loop reads CSALGQAGTDTQYF. In DNA form, the CDR3 reads TGCAGCGCTTTGGGACAGGCGGGCACAGATACGCAGTATTTT.